This is a list of T cell receptor beta chains from one sample in a study of cytomegalovirus exposure and HLA in healthy donors. The table came from immunoSEQ multiplex PCR; TCRdb's copy has only in-frame clones and leaves some out. The sample consists of approximately 300,000 clones, about four fifths of them appearing once. Sequenced: PBMCs. These receptors were collected from a girl aged 2-10 years in good health and CMV-seronegative. Both conserved end residues are part of each CDR3. A D gene is named only where the DNA matches it firmly. The size of a clone is reported for some rows only, either as once, few or many, or as a class for expanded clones.

CDR3 DNA: TGTGCCAGCAGTGAATGGGACAGGCCGTACTCTGGAAACACCATATATTTT
CDR3 protein: CASSEWDRPYSGNTIYF
V gene: TRBV2
D gene: TRBD1
J gene: TRBJ1-3
clone size: -

CDR3 DNA: TGTGCCATCAGCTACAGGGCCGGGGAGCTGTTTTTT
CDR3 protein: CAISYRAGELFF
V gene: TRBV10-3
D gene: -
J gene: TRBJ2-2
clone size: -

CDR3 DNA: TGTGCCAGCAGTCCACAGGGCGGAAACACCATATATTTT
CDR3 protein: CASSPQGGNTIYF
V gene: TRBV4-2
D gene: -
J gene: TRBJ1-3
clone size: once

CDR3 DNA: TGTGCCAGCAGCGCGCGTAGTGATGGGACCCAGTACTTC
CDR3 protein: CASSARSDGTQYF
V gene: TRBV9
D gene: -
J gene: TRBJ2-5
clone size: -

CDR3 DNA: TGTGCCAGCAGTGCAGAGCGGGCCAGACAGCATAGCAATCAGCCCCAGCATTTT
CDR3 protein: CASSAERARQHSNQPQHF
V gene: TRBV6-1
D gene: -
J gene: TRBJ1-5
clone size: -

CDR3 DNA: TGTGCCAGCAGTTCCGGCACAGGGACTGGAAACACCATATATTTT
CDR3 protein: CASSSGTGTGNTIYF
V gene: TRBV28
D gene: -
J gene: TRBJ1-3
clone size: -

CDR3 DNA: TGCGCCAGCAGCTTGGTTATCAGGGGGCATTTGAACACTGAAGCTTTCTTT
CDR3 protein: CASSLVIRGHLNTEAFF
V gene: TRBV5-1
D gene: TRBD1
J gene: TRBJ1-1
clone size: once

CDR3 DNA: TGTGCCAGCAGTGCTTCCGGGGGGGCCGGAAACATTCAGTACTTC
CDR3 protein: CASSASGGAGNIQYF
V gene: TRBV6-4
D gene: TRBD2
J gene: TRBJ2-4
clone size: -

CDR3 DNA: TGTGCCAGCAGCTTGCTTGCGAGCAATCAGCCCCAGCATTTT
CDR3 protein: CASSLLASNQPQHF
V gene: TRBV5-6
D gene: -
J gene: TRBJ1-5
clone size: -

CDR3 DNA: TGTGCCAGCAGTTACAACCCTAGCGGGAGTATGGAGTACTTC
CDR3 protein: CASSYNPSGSMEYF
V gene: TRBV6-5
D gene: TRBD2
J gene: TRBJ2-5
clone size: -

CDR3 DNA: TGTGCCAGCAGCTTCCTGACTAGCGGGAACACCGGGGAGCTGTTTTTT
CDR3 protein: CASSFLTSGNTGELFF
V gene: TRBV13
D gene: TRBD2
J gene: TRBJ2-2
clone size: -

CDR3 DNA: TGTGCCAGTAGCCCCCCTTTTGCTAGCGGGAGGGTGTCCCCCTACAATGAGCAGTTCTTC
CDR3 protein: CASSPPFASGRVSPYNEQFF
V gene: TRBV19
D gene: TRBD2
J gene: TRBJ2-1
clone size: -

CDR3 DNA: TGTGCCAGCAGCTTAGCGACAGGATTGAACACTGAAGCTTTCTTT
CDR3 protein: CASSLATGLNTEAFF
V gene: TRBV7-9
D gene: -
J gene: TRBJ1-1
clone size: -

CDR3 DNA: TGTGCCAGCAGAATTACAGGGGTCGGGTCCTACGAGCAGTACTTC
CDR3 protein: CASRITGVGSYEQYF
V gene: TRBV6-5
D gene: TRBD1
J gene: TRBJ2-7
clone size: -

CDR3 DNA: TGCGCCAGCAGCTTCTCTTACAGGGAAATGAACACTGAAGCTTTCTTT
CDR3 protein: CASSFSYREMNTEAFF
V gene: TRBV5-1
D gene: -
J gene: TRBJ1-1
clone size: once

CDR3 DNA: TGTGCCAGCAGCTTAAATCCCGCAACTAATGAAAAACTGTTTTTT
CDR3 protein: CASSLNPATNEKLFF
V gene: TRBV7-6
D gene: -
J gene: TRBJ1-4
clone size: few

CDR3 DNA: TGTGCCAGCAGCTTCGGAAGGGGATACACCGGGGAGCTGTTTTTT
CDR3 protein: CASSFGRGYTGELFF
V gene: TRBV7-3
D gene: -
J gene: TRBJ2-2
clone size: -

CDR3 DNA: TGTGCCAGCAGTAGAAGAGGCGAGAACACTGAAGCTTTCTTT
CDR3 protein: CASSRRGENTEAFF
V gene: TRBV2
D gene: -
J gene: TRBJ1-1
clone size: -

CDR3 DNA: TGTGCCAGCAGCCCCCGTGGACAGGGGGCCTACGAGCAGTACTTC
CDR3 protein: CASSPRGQGAYEQYF
V gene: TRBV4-2
D gene: TRBD1
J gene: TRBJ2-7
clone size: -

CDR3 DNA: TGTGCCAGCGAGAAGCTAACGGGTGAGCAGTTCTTC
CDR3 protein: CASEKLTGEQFF
V gene: TRBV2
D gene: -
J gene: TRBJ2-1
clone size: -

CDR3 DNA: TGTGCCAGCAGTGAATTGGAGAGTTCACCCCTCCACTTT
CDR3 protein: CASSELESSPLHF
V gene: TRBV6-1
D gene: -
J gene: TRBJ1-6
clone size: -

CDR3 DNA: TGTGCCAGCAGCGTAGGGATTACAGTTACTGAAGCTTTCTTT
CDR3 protein: CASSVGITVTEAFF
V gene: TRBV9
D gene: -
J gene: TRBJ1-1
clone size: -

CDR3 DNA: TGTGCCAGCAGCTTACGGACAGAATATAATTCACCCCTCCACTTT
CDR3 protein: CASSLRTEYNSPLHF
V gene: TRBV11-3
D gene: -
J gene: TRBJ1-6
clone size: -

CDR3 DNA: TGTGCCAGCTCACCACCGACAGGGGGCAGAGAAGCTTTCTTT
CDR3 protein: CASSPPTGGREAFF
V gene: TRBV18
D gene: TRBD1
J gene: TRBJ1-1
clone size: -

CDR3 DNA: TGTGCCAGCAGCTGGACAGGGAACGGCTACACCTTC
CDR3 protein: CASSWTGNGYTF
V gene: TRBV7-9
D gene: TRBD1
J gene: TRBJ1-2
clone size: -

CDR3 DNA: TGTGCCAGCAGGACAGGGAGACACTACGAGCAGTACTTC
CDR3 protein: CASRTGRHYEQYF
V gene: TRBV28
D gene: TRBD1
J gene: TRBJ2-7
clone size: few

CDR3 DNA: TGTGCCAGCAGCTTACGGCCTTGGGACAGGGGGCATGGCTACACCTTC
CDR3 protein: CASSLRPWDRGHGYTF
V gene: TRBV7-2
D gene: TRBD1
J gene: TRBJ1-2
clone size: -

CDR3 DNA: TGTGCCAGCAGTACCTCGGACAGGGGGCATGGCTACACCTTC
CDR3 protein: CASSTSDRGHGYTF
V gene: TRBV27
D gene: TRBD1
J gene: TRBJ1-2
clone size: -

CDR3 DNA: TGTGCCAGCTCACCACCCCCAGCGGCCAACACCGGGGAGCTGTTTTTT
CDR3 protein: CASSPPPAANTGELFF
V gene: TRBV18
D gene: -
J gene: TRBJ2-2
clone size: -

CDR3 DNA: TGTGCCAGCAGCCCACCCGCAGGTTCCAATCAGCCCCAGCATTTT
CDR3 protein: CASSPPAGSNQPQHF
V gene: TRBV6-1
D gene: -
J gene: TRBJ1-5
clone size: -

CDR3 DNA: TGTGCCAGCAGTTGGGGACAGAAGAAATTACTGTTTTTT
CDR3 protein: CASSWGQKKLLFF
V gene: TRBV28
D gene: TRBD1
J gene: TRBJ1-4
clone size: -

CDR3 DNA: TGTGCCAGCAGCTTGGGTGACAGCGTATACAATGAGCAGTTCTTC
CDR3 protein: CASSLGDSVYNEQFF
V gene: TRBV5-6
D gene: -
J gene: TRBJ2-1
clone size: -

CDR3 DNA: TGTGCCAGCAGCGGGGGGGATTCCTACGAGCAGTACTTC
CDR3 protein: CASSGGDSYEQYF
V gene: TRBV9
D gene: -
J gene: TRBJ2-7
clone size: -

CDR3 DNA: TGCGCCAGCAGCTTTGGGGACAGGAGCTACGAGCAGTACTTC
CDR3 protein: CASSFGDRSYEQYF
V gene: TRBV5-1
D gene: TRBD1
J gene: TRBJ2-7
clone size: -

CDR3 DNA: TGTGCCAGTAGTGTCGACAGGCGCACAGATACGCAGTATTTT
CDR3 protein: CASSVDRRTDTQYF
V gene: TRBV19
D gene: -
J gene: TRBJ2-3
clone size: -

CDR3 DNA: TGTGCCAGCAGCTCCCGCCCGACTAGCGGGAGGGCCAGAGATACGCAGTATTTT
CDR3 protein: CASSSRPTSGRARDTQYF
V gene: TRBV7-8
D gene: TRBD2
J gene: TRBJ2-3
clone size: -

CDR3 DNA: TGTGCCAGCAGGCCGGACAGGGTAGCTTGGTATGGCTACACCTTC
CDR3 protein: CASRPDRVAWYGYTF
V gene: TRBV27
D gene: TRBD1
J gene: TRBJ1-2
clone size: few

CDR3 DNA: TGTGCCAGCAGGATACCGGGACAAACACAAGAGACCCAGTACTTC
CDR3 protein: CASRIPGQTQETQYF
V gene: TRBV6-6
D gene: -
J gene: TRBJ2-5
clone size: -

CDR3 DNA: TGTGCCAGCAGCTCTGACAGGTGGTCCCGCTATGGCTACACCTTC
CDR3 protein: CASSSDRWSRYGYTF
V gene: TRBV6-5
D gene: -
J gene: TRBJ1-2
clone size: -

CDR3 DNA: TGCGCCAGCAGTCTTACTCCCTTTAACTATGGCTACACCTTC
CDR3 protein: CASSLTPFNYGYTF
V gene: TRBV23-1
D gene: -
J gene: TRBJ1-2
clone size: -

CDR3 DNA: TGTGCCAGCAGCTTACTGAGCAGGGGATCGGGGGAGCAGTACTTC
CDR3 protein: CASSLLSRGSGEQYF
V gene: TRBV11-1
D gene: -
J gene: TRBJ2-7
clone size: -

CDR3 DNA: TGTGCCAGCAGAAGACCAACAGATGAAAAACTGTTTTTT
CDR3 protein: CASRRPTDEKLFF
V gene: TRBV7-2
D gene: -
J gene: TRBJ1-4
clone size: -

CDR3 DNA: TGTGCCAGCAGCAAAGAAACGGACTATCAGCCCCAGCATTTT
CDR3 protein: CASSKETDYQPQHF
V gene: TRBV7-9
D gene: -
J gene: TRBJ1-5
clone size: -

CDR3 DNA: TGTGCCATCAGTCAGCGGGAGCCAGATACGCAGTATTTT
CDR3 protein: CAISQREPDTQYF
V gene: TRBV10-3
D gene: TRBD2
J gene: TRBJ2-3
clone size: few

CDR3 DNA: TGTGCCAGCAGCATCACCCGGGACTCGGCCTACAATGAGCAGTTCTTC
CDR3 protein: CASSITRDSAYNEQFF
V gene: TRBV7-9
D gene: -
J gene: TRBJ2-1
clone size: -

CDR3 DNA: TGTGCCAGCAGTTTGGGTGACAGGGACACTGAAGCTTTCTTT
CDR3 protein: CASSLGDRDTEAFF
V gene: TRBV28
D gene: TRBD1
J gene: TRBJ1-1
clone size: -

CDR3 DNA: TGTGCCAGCAGTCGGACAGGAGCCTACGAGCAGTACTTC
CDR3 protein: CASSRTGAYEQYF
V gene: TRBV25-1
D gene: TRBD1
J gene: TRBJ2-7
clone size: -

CDR3 DNA: TGTGCCAGCAGTTACGAGTGGACAGCCACCTACGAGCAGTACTTC
CDR3 protein: CASSYEWTATYEQYF
V gene: TRBV6-6
D gene: -
J gene: TRBJ2-7
clone size: -

CDR3 DNA: TGTGCCAGCAGCGTAGGGTGGCGGGGGACCCCCAATGAGCAGTTCTTC
CDR3 protein: CASSVGWRGTPNEQFF
V gene: TRBV9
D gene: TRBD2
J gene: TRBJ2-1
clone size: -

CDR3 DNA: TGTGCCAGCAGCTTAGAGGGTAAGGGGATTTACGAGCAGTACTTC
CDR3 protein: CASSLEGKGIYEQYF
V gene: TRBV7-2
D gene: -
J gene: TRBJ2-7
clone size: once

CDR3 DNA: TGTGCCAGCAGTTACAGGGACAGGGTGGATAAGCAGTTCTTC
CDR3 protein: CASSYRDRVDKQFF
V gene: TRBV6-5
D gene: TRBD1
J gene: TRBJ2-1
clone size: -

CDR3 DNA: TGTGCCAGCAGGGGCGGAGGCACTGAAGCTTTCTTT
CDR3 protein: CASRGGGTEAFF
V gene: TRBV11-3
D gene: -
J gene: TRBJ1-1
clone size: few